This note documents a single T cell receptor (beta chain) sequence. The source of the sample is a study of cytotoxic CD8 clonotypes in ibrutinib-treated CLL. TCRdb's table, derived via immunoSEQ multiplex PCR, lists solely in-frame clones and lacks some. The table shows around 16,000 clones, with about two thirds occurring only once. Trimming at V came to 1 base and at J to 1 base, leaving 6 bases not matched to a gene. This CDR3 has 17 residues. Looked up from germline, CDR1 is SEHNR and CDR2 is FQNEAQ (reference sequence). The V call is TRBV7-9, the J call TRBJ2-4; 8 bases align to TRBD1. The source is a human donor with chronic lymphocytic leukemia. Sequencing used PBMCs, obtained before ibrutinib treatment. The CDR3 loop reads CASSLVETGVAKNIQYF. In DNA form, the CDR3 reads TGTGCCAGCAGCTTAGTCGAGACAGGGGTGGCCAAAAACATTCAGTACTTC.